A single sample gave rise to the 20 T cell receptor beta chains below, sequenced in a study of T-cell reconstitution after alpha-beta-depleted transplantation in children. Unique molecular identifiers were incorporated when the TCRbeta library was constructed. In TCRdb, the PCR reads were re-called with MiXCR into one record per CDR3 protein. The repertoire consists of around 490,000 distinct CDR3 sequences, with more than 9.5% occurring once and the leading ten covering approximately 14%. The sample here was PBMCs, mostly from graft donor cells, taken 180 days after TCRalphabeta/CD19-depleted stem cell transplant. The source of these receptors is a female patient aged 2-10 years who had a stem cell transplant for aplastic anemia, so the T cells may come from the graft donor.

Notes on this clonotype: An end of the junction does not agree with germline; a read error may underlie this. The rearrangement uses TRBV29-1 and TRBJ1-1, with D unresolved. Per germline, CDR1 SQVTM and CDR2 ANQGSEA. This CDR3 spans 15 amino acids. CDR3 sequence (DNA): TGCAGCGTTGAAGATGCCAGAGGTGTGAACACTGAATCTTTCTTT. Its translation is CSVEDARGVNTESFF.

This chain joins TRBV2 and TRBJ2-7; D is unresolved. The CDR3 consists of 13 residues. Between the trimmed V and J ends, which lost 4 bases and 3 bases, there was a span of 10 bases. Germline CDR1 SNHLY, CDR2 FYNNEI. CDR3 in amino acids: CASSGWIDYEQYV. The CDR3 DNA reads TGTGCCAGCAGTGGATGGATTGACTACGAGCAGTACGTC.

This clonotype was observed a handful of times. This chain uses TRBV20-1 with TRBJ1-5, with D hard to call. CDR3 length: 19 residues. Germline V gene sequence: CDR1 DFQATT, CDR2 SNEGSKA (reference sequence). V was cut by 0 bases and J by 0 bases, with 21 bases left in between. The DNA for the CDR3 is TGCAGTGCTAGAGATATCACAACAGCCGGATTTTATAGCAATCAGCCCCAGCATTTT. This sequence encodes CSARDITTAGFYSNQPQHF.

This clonotype occurred a few times. This chain uses TRBV19 with TRBJ2-1, with D hard to call. V was shortened by 3 bases and J by 1 base, with 7 bases between the two germline ends. The CDR3 covers 14 residues. Per the germline V gene, CDR1 is LNHDA and CDR2 is SQIVND (reference sequence). The CDR3 here is CASSILVSYNEQFF. The CDR3 DNA is TGTGCCAGTAGTATCCTGGTTTCCTACAATGAGCAGTTCTTC.

This clonotype was seen a handful of times. The chain uses TRBV18 and TRBJ2-7, with D uncertain. V gave up 1 base and J gave up 3 bases, with 7 bases separating them. CDR1 KGHSH and CDR2 LQKENI come from the germline V gene. The CDR3 is 13 amino acids. As DNA, the CDR3 is TGTGCCAGCTCACCACAGGTGGGCTACGAGCAGTACGTC. Its protein product is CASSPQVGYEQYV.

This clonotype showed up just a few times. This rearrangement joins TRBV7-2 to TRBJ1-3; tentatively, D is TRBD1 (5 bases). V was shortened by 3 bases and J by 4 bases, with 13 bases between the two germline ends. The CDR3 extends over 15 amino acids. The germline V gene has CDR1 SGHTA and CDR2 FQGNSA. CDR3 protein: CASSFPDTSGNTIYF. The CDR3 DNA is TGTGCCAGCAGCTTCCCGGACACCTCCGGAAACACCATATATTTT.

The rearrangement joins TRBV7-8 to TRBJ2-1, with TRBD2 matching over 11 bases. CDR3 length: 16 residues. Germline CDR1 is SGHVS and CDR2 is FQNEAQ. Trimming took 6 bases from V and 7 from J; bases not matched to a gene: 11. CDR3 amino acids: CASSLGLAGGSNEQFF. The CDR3 DNA reads as TGTGCCAGCAGTCTAGGGCTAGCGGGAGGTTCAAATGAGCAGTTCTTC.

The chain employs TRBV20-1 and TRBJ1-2; D remains unclear. Germline V gene lookup returns CDR1 DFQATT and CDR2 SNEGSKA (reference sequence). This CDR3 region has 12 residues. Trimming left V 7 bases short and J 0 bases short, with 9 bases between. The CDR3 reads CSVPTANYGYTF. CDR3 DNA: TGCAGTGTCCCCACCGCTAACTATGGCTACACCTTC.

This clonotype was recorded at least ten times. The CDR3 DNA reads TGTGCCAGCAGCCTCGGGACTAGGAGCTCCTACAATGAGCAGTTCTTC. Translating gives CASSLGTRSSYNEQFF. The J gene is TRBJ2-1, the V gene TRBV28; 8 bases line up with TRBD2. Looked up from germline, CDR1 is MDHEN and CDR2 is SYDVKM. The V segment lost 6 bases and the J segment 0 bases; nucleotides outside the gene matches: 7. The CDR3 runs to 16 residues.

The chain is built from TRBV7-2 and TRBJ2-5, with D maybe TRBD2 (5 bases). Per the germline V gene, CDR1 is SGHTA and CDR2 is FQGNSA. CDR3 size: 17 residues. Trimming removed 2 bases at V and 5 bases at J, with 21 bases between. The CDR3 nucleotides are TGTGCCAGCAGCTTAACCCGCGGGCAGCTGGCCAGGGAGACCCAGTACTTC. Its protein product is CASSLTRGQLARETQYF.

The chain uses TRBV28 and TRBJ2-3; D gene uncertain. The CDR3 consists of 13 residues. V shed 4 bases and J shed 3 bases, with 8 bases lying between them. Germline loops: CDR1 MDHEN, CDR2 SYDVKM. CDR3 bases: TGTGCCAGCAGTTCCCAGCAGACAGATACGCAGTATTTT. Encoded protein: CASSSQQTDTQYF.

The chain couples TRBV12-3 or TRBV12-4 to TRBJ1-1; D remains ambiguous. CDR3 length: 13 amino acids. V was shortened by 7 bases and J by 0 bases, with 9 bases between the two germline ends. The CDR3 DNA sequence: TGTGCCAGCACTGAAGTCATGAACACTGAAGCTTTCTTT. Protein sequence: CASTEVMNTEAFF.

This clonotype was recorded many times. The chain uses TRBV15 and TRBJ1-5; D gene uncertain. CDR3 length: 12 amino acids. V was pared by 5 bases and J by 6 bases, with 8 bases between. Looked up from germline, CDR1 is LNHNV and CDR2 is YYDKDF (reference sequence). The CDR3 region is CATSLWLQPQHF. CDR3 sequence (DNA): TGTGCCACCAGCCTCTGGCTTCAGCCCCAGCATTTT.

This clonotype was counted many times. The chain links TRBV5-1 to TRBJ2-6, with D unclear. The germline V gene has CDR1 SGHRS and CDR2 YFSETQ. V lost 2 bases, J lost 0 bases, and 9 bases lay in between. The CDR3 extends over 16 amino acids. This CDR3 is CASSLTQSSGANVLTF. CDR3 bases: TGCGCCAGCAGCTTAACACAGAGCTCTGGGGCCAACGTCCTGACTTTC.

This clonotype has just a few counts. The rearrangement links TRBV29-1 to TRBJ1-5; D possibly corresponds to TRBD1 (5 bases). Trimming left V 3 bases short and J 0 bases short, with 12 bases between. The CDR3 covers 15 residues. Per the germline V gene, CDR1 is SQVTM and CDR2 is ANQGSEA. The DNA for the CDR3 is TGCAGCGTTGACGTAGGGGCCCTTAGCAATCAGCCCCAGCATTTT. Amino acids: CSVDVGALSNQPQHF.

This clonotype has just a few counts. The genes are TRBV20-1 and TRBJ1-6; D is unresolved. Looked up from germline, CDR1 is DFQATT and CDR2 is SNEGSKA (reference sequence). The V end lost 3 bases, the J end lost 7 bases, and 7 bases lay between the germline ends. The CDR3 extends over 12 amino acids. CDR3 DNA sequence: TGCAGTGCTAGTTTACCAAATTCACCCCTCCACTTT. Translated, it gives CSASLPNSPLHF.

This clonotype was detected only a few times. The V gene is TRBV27, the J gene TRBJ1-1; D may be TRBD1 (5 bases). Trimming removed 2 bases from V and 3 bases from J, with 10 bases in between. Germline loops: CDR1 MNHEY, CDR2 SMNVEV (reference sequence). CDR3 length: 14 amino acids. CDR3 DNA: TGTGCCAGCAGTTTACGGCAGGGCTACACTGAAGCTTTCTTT. It translates to CASSLRQGYTEAFF.

This chain uses TRBV19 with TRBJ1-1; D call uncertain. CDR1 is LNHDA and CDR2 is SQIVND in the germline V gene (reference sequence). CDR3 size: 13 residues. Trimming removed 0 bases from V and 3 bases from J, with 5 bases in between. In nucleotides, the CDR3 is TGTGCCAGTAGTATAGATCGGTACACTGAAGCTTTCTTT. This codes for CASSIDRYTEAFF.

This clonotype was observed a handful of times. This chain uses TRBV28 with TRBJ1-2; D possibly corresponds to TRBD1 (6 bases). The germline gives CDR1 MDHEN, CDR2 SYDVKM. V was trimmed by 9 bases and J by 4 bases, leaving 12 bases between them. The CDR3 totals 12 residues. The CDR3 nucleotides read TGTGCCAGTGTGGACAGACCCTATGGCTACACCTTC. As protein: CASVDRPYGYTF.

This clonotype came up a few times. This sequence joins TRBV6-6 and TRBJ1-1; TRBD1 might be the D (5 bases). The germline V gene has CDR1 MNHNY and CDR2 SVGAGI (reference sequence). This CDR3 contains 11 residues. V shed 4 bases and J shed 7 bases, with 7 bases lying between them. The CDR3 reads CASSSRDEAFF. The CDR3 nucleotides read TGTGCCAGCAGTTCCAGGGATGAAGCTTTCTTT.